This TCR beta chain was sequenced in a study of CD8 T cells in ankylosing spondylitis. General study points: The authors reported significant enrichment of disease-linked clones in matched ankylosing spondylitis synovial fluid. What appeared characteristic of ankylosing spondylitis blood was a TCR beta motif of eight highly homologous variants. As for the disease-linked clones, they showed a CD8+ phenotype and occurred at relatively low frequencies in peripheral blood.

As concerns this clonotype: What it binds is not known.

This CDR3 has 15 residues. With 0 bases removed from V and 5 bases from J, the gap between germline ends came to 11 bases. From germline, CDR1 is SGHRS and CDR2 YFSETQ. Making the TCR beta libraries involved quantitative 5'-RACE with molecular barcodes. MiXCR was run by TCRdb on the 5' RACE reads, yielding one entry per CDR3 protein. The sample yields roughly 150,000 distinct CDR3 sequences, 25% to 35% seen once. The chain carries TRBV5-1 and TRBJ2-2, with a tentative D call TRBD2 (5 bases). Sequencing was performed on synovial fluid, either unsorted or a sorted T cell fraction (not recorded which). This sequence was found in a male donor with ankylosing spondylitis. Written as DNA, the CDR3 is TGCGCCAGCAGCTTGGGGAACTGGAGGACCGGGGAGCTGTTTTTT. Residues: CASSLGNWRTGELFF. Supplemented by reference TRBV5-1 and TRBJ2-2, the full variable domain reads KAGVTQTPRYLIKTRGQQVTLSCSPISGHRSVSWYQQTPGQGLQFLFEYFSETQRNKGNFPGRFSGRQFSNSRSEMNVSTLELGDSALYLCASSLGNWRTGELFFGEGSRLTVL.